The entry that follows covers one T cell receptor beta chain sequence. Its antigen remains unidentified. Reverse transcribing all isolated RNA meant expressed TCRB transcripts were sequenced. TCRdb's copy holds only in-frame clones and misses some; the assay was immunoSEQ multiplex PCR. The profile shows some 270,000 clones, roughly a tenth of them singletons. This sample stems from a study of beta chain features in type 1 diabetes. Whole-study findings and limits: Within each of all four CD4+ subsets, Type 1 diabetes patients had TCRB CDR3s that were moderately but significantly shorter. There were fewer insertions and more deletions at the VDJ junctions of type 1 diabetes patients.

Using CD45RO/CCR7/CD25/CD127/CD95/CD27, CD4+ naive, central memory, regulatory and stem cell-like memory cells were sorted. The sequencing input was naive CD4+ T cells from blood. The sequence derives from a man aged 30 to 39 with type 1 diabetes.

The CDR3 DNA sequence: TGTGCCAGCAGCAGTAGCGGGGGGTCCTACGAGCAGTACTTC. It yields the protein CASSSSGGSYEQYF. The chain links TRBV5-6 to TRBJ2-7; 10 nucleotides align to TRBD2. V was pared by 4 bases and J by 1 base, with 2 bases of the junction left unmatched. This CDR3 has 14 amino acids. CDR1 is SGHDT and CDR2 is YYEEEE in the germline V gene.